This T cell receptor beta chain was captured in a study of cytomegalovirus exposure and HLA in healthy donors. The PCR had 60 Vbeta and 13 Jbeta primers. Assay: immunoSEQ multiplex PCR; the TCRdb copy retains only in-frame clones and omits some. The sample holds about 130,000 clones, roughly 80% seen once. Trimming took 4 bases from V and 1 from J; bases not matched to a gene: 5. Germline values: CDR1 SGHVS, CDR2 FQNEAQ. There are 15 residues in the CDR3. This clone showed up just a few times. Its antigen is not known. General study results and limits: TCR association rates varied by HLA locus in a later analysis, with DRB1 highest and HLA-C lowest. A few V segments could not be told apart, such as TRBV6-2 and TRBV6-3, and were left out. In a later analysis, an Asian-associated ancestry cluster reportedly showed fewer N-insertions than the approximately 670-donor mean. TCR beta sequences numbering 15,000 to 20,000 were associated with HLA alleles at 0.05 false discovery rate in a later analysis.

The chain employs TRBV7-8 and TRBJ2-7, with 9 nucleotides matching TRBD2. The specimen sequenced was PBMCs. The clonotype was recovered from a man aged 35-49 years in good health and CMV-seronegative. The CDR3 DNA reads TGTGCCAGCAGCTCGCGGGGGGGTCCGTCCTACGAGCAGTACTTC. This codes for CASSSRGGPSYEQYF. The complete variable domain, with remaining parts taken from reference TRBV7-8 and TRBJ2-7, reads GAGVSQSPRYKVAKRGQDVALRCDPISGHVSLFWYQQALGQGPEFLTYFQNEAQLDKSGLPSDRFFAERPEGSVSTLKIQRTQQEDSAVYLCASSSRGGPSYEQYFGPGTRLTVT.